The TCR beta chain under discussion was sequenced for a study of blood T cell repertoires in COVID-19. Study information: Samples representing acute and convalescent COVID-19 were sourced from the United States, Italy and Spain.

TCRdb's copy holds only in-frame clones and misses some; the assay was immunoSEQ multiplex PCR. This table holds around 72,000 clones, around 81% found once. The ends were cut back, 2 bases at V and 2 bases at J, with 13 bases in the middle. The CDR3 totals 15 residues. Germline V gene sequence: CDR1 KGHSH, CDR2 LQKENI. The chain joins TRBV18 to TRBJ2-7; the D gene is possibly TRBD2 (5 bases). The sequence came from a woman between 65 and 79 years old with acute or convalescent COVID-19. Sequencing used peripheral blood. The DNA for the CDR3 is TGTGCCAGCTCACCAGGAATAGCGCAAGCCTACGAGCAGTACTTC. Protein sequence: CASSPGIAQAYEQYF.